This T cell receptor (beta chain) was found in a study of shared clonotypes between healthy human individuals. Study information: Ranging from 18 to 49 in age, donors were two women and three men. CD8 memory received one plate per donor, CD8 naive two, CD4 memory three and CD4 naive three.

Findings and limits, study-wide: Approximately 5.3% was the fraction of naive CD4 clonotypes found shared across a few donors.

Participating donors were healthy, HIV-negative adults free of recent acute infections or vaccinations. Concerning this clone: Its antigen is still unknown.

Trimming left V 0 bases short and J 9 bases short, with 9 bases between. From germline, CDR1 is SNHLY and CDR2 FYNNEI. This CDR3 region has 13 residues. Produced via immunoSEQ multiplex PCR; TCRdb's table is partial and in-frame only. Of approximately 2.5 million clones in the sample, approximately 90% were seen once. Sequencing was carried out using naive CD4+ T cells sorted from blood. Regarding subset: CD45RA+ positively selected. V and J are TRBV2 and TRBJ2-1; D is undetermined. The sequence was collected from a man between 18 and 29 years old in good health. Here the CDR3 DNA reads TGTGCCAGCAGTGAAGCGCTTCCAGGTGAGCAGTTCTTC. Amino acid sequence: CASSEALPGEQFF.